This T cell receptor beta chain was recovered during a study of cytomegalovirus exposure and HLA in healthy donors. Study results and caveats: Prior analysis indicated that the majority of TCR beta V segments exhibited productivity approximately 90% or approximately 30% of the time.

Looked up from germline, CDR1 is SGDLS and CDR2 is YYNGEE. This CDR3 is 18 amino acids long. The trim removed 2 bases at V and 4 bases at J, leaving 13 bases unmatched. As regards this clone: Its matching antigen is unknown.

This PCR relied on a set of 60 Vbeta primers and 13 Jbeta primers. TCRdb's copy holds only in-frame clones and misses some; the assay was immunoSEQ multiplex PCR. The data show over 200,000 clones, with about 78% seen just once and around 3.9% held by the top ten. The receptor comes from a male donor in good health and CMV-seronegative. Sequencing used PBMCs. J is TRBJ2-1 and V is TRBV9, with TRBD2 matching 9 bases. The CDR3 here is CASSVGGRLSGRYNEQFF. The DNA of the CDR3 is TGTGCCAGCAGCGTGGGCGGGCGGCTAAGCGGGAGGTACAATGAGCAGTTCTTC.